This T cell receptor (beta chain) was sequenced in a study of cytomegalovirus exposure and HLA in healthy donors. The study ran its PCR with 60 Vbeta and 13 Jbeta primers. Method: immunoSEQ multiplex PCR; TCRdb's copy keeps in-frame clones and lacks some. The sample lists about 130,000 clones; more than 70% were seen once. Germline V gives CDR1 MNHNY, CDR2 SVGAGI (reference sequence). Trimming cost V 4 bases and J 4 bases, with 13 bases left between them. The CDR3 covers 14 residues. The sequenced material came from PBMCs. The V gene is TRBV6-6, the J gene TRBJ1-2; D may be TRBD1 (6 bases). The sequence derives from a man over 45 in good health and CMV-seropositive. The DNA of the CDR3 is TGTGCCAGCAGTTCCGGGGGGGCGGCCTATGGCTACACCTTC. Protein sequence: CASSSGGAAYGYTF.